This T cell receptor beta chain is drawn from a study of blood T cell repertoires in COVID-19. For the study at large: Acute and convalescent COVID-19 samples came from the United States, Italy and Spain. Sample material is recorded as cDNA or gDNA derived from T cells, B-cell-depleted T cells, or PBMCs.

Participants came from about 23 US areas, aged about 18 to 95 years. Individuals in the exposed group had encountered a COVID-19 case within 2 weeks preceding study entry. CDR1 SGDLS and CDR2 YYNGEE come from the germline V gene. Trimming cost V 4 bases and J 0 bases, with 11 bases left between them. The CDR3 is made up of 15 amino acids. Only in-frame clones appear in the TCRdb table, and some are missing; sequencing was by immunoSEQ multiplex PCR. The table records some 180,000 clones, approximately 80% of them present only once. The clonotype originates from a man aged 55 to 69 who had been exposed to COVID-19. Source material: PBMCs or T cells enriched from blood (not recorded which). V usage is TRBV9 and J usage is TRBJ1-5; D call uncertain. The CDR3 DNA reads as TGTGCCAGCAGCCGAAGGGAGGGTAGCAATCAGCCCCAGCATTTT. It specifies CASSRREGSNQPQHF.